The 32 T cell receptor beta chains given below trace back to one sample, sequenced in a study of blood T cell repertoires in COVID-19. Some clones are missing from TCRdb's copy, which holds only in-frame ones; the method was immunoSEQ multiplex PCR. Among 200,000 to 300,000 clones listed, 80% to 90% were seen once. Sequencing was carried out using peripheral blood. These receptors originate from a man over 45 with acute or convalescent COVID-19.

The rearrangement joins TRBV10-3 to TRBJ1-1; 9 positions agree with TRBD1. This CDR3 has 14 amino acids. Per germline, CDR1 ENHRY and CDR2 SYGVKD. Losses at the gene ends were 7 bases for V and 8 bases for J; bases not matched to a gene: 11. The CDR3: CAIKDRGLEGEAFF. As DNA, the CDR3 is TGTGCCATCAAGGACAGGGGCCTAGAAGGAGAAGCTTTCTTT.

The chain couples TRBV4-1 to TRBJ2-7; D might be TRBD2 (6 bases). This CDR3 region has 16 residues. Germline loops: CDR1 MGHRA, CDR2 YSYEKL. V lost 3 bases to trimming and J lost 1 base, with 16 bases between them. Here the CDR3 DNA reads TGCGCCAGCAGCCATACGCGGGACGTTGTATCCTACGAGCAGTACTTC. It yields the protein CASSHTRDVVSYEQYF.

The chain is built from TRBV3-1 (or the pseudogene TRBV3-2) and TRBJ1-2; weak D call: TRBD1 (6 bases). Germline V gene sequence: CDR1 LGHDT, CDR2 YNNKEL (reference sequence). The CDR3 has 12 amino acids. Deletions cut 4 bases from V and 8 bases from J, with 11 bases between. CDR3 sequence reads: CASSPRGHGYTF. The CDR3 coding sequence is TGTGCCAGCAGCCCCCGGGGACACGGCTACACCTTC.

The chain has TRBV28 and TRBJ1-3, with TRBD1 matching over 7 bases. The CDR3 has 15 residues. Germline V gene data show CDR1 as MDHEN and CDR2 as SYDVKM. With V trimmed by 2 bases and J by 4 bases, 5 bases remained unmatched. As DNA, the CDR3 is TGTGCCAGCAGTTTAATCCAGGGGGGAGGAAACACCATATATTTT. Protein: CASSLIQGGGNTIYF.

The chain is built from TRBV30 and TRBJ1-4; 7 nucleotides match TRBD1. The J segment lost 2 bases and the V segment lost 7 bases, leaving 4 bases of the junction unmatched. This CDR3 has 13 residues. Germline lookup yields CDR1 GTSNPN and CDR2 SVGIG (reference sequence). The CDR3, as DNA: TGTGCCTACGAGACAGGGACTAATGAAAAACTGTTTTTT. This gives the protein CAYETGTNEKLFF.

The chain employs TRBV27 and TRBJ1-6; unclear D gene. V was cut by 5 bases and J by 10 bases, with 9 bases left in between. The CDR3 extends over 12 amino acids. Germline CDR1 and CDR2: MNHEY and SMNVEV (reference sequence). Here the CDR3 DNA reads TGTGCCAGCAGTCAAATGTCCTCACCCCTCCACTTT. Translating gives CASSQMSSPLHF.

The CDR3 DNA sequence: TGTGCCAGCAGACCGCACGGGATACAAGAGACCCAGTACTTC. Encoded protein: CASRPHGIQETQYF. J is TRBJ2-5 and V is TRBV27, with a tentative D call TRBD2 (5 bases). The CDR3 runs to 14 residues. From germline, CDR1 is MNHEY and CDR2 SMNVEV (reference sequence). The V gene lost 6 bases and the J gene lost 2 bases, with 13 bases spanning the gap.

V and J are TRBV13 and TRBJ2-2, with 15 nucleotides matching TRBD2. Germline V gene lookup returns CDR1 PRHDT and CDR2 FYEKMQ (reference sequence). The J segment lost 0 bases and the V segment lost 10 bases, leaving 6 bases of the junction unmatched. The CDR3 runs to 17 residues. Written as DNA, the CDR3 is TGTGCCACCGAAGGGACTAGCGGGGGGTCGAACACCGGGGAGCTGTTTTTT. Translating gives CATEGTSGGSNTGELFF.

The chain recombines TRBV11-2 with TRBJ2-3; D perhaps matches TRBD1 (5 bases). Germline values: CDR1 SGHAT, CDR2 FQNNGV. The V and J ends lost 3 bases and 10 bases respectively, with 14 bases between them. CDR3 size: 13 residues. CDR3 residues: CASSFTRLGAQYF. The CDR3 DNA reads TGTGCCAGCAGCTTCACCCGGCTAGGGGCGCAGTATTTT.

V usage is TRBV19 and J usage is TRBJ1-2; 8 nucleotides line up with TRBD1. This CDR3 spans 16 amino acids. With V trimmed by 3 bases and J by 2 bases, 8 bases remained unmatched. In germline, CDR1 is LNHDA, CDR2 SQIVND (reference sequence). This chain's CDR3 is CASSMGTGEINYGYTF. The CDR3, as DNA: TGTGCCAGTAGTATGGGGACAGGTGAGATCAACTATGGCTACACCTTC.

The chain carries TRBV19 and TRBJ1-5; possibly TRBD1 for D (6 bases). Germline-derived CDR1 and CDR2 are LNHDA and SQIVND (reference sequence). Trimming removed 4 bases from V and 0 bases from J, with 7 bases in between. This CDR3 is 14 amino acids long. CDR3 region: CASSKDSSNQPQHF. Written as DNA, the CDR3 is TGTGCCAGTAGTAAGGACAGTAGCAATCAGCCCCAGCATTTT.

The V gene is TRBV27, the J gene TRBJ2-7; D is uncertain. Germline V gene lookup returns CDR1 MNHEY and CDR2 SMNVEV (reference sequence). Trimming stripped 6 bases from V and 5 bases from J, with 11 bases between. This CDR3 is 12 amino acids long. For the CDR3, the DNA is TGTGCCAGCAGCCCCTTGGGCGACGAGCAGTACTTC. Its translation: CASSPLGDEQYF.

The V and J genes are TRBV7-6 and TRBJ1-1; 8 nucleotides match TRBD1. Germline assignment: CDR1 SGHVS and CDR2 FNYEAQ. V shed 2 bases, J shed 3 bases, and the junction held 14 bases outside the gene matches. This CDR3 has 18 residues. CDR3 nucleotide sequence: TGTGCCAGCAGCTTATTCGGAAGGGGGGACAGGAGGGACACTGAAGCTTTCTTT. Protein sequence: CASSLFGRGDRRDTEAFF.

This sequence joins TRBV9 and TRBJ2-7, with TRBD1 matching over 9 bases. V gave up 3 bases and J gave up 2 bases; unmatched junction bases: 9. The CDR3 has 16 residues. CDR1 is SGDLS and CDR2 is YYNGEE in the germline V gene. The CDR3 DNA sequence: TGTGCCAGCAGCGCCCATGGACAGGGGCCCCCCTACGAGCAGTACTTC. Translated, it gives CASSAHGQGPPYEQYF.

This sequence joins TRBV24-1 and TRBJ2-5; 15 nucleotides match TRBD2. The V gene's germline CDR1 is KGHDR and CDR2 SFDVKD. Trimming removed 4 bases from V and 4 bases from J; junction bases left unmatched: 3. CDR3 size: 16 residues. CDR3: CATSDPGLAGGETQYF. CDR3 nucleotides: TGTGCCACCAGTGACCCGGGACTAGCGGGGGGAGAGACCCAGTACTTC.

The CDR3 loop is CAISESQDRVNGYTF. DNA for the CDR3: TGTGCCATCAGTGAGTCGCAGGACAGGGTCAATGGCTACACCTTC. J is TRBJ1-2 and V is TRBV10-3, with 8 bases that match TRBD1. CDR3 length: 15 residues. V lost 0 bases, J lost 6 bases, and 6 bases stayed unmatched. Germline V gene data show CDR1 as ENHRY and CDR2 as SYGVKD.

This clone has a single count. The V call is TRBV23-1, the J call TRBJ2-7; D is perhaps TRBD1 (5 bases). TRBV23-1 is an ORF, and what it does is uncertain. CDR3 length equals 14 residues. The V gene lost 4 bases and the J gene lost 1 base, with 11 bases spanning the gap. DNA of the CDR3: TGCGCCAGCAGTCGTGAAGGGGCTTCCTACGAGCAGTACTTC. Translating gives CASSREGASYEQYF.

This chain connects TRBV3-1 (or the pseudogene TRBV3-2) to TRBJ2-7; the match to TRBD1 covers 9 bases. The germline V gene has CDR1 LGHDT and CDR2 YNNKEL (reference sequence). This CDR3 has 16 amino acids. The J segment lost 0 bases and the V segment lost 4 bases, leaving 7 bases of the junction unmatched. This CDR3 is CASSLAPGQGSYEQYF. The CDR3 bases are TGTGCCAGCAGCCTCGCTCCGGGACAGGGCTCCTACGAGCAGTACTTC.

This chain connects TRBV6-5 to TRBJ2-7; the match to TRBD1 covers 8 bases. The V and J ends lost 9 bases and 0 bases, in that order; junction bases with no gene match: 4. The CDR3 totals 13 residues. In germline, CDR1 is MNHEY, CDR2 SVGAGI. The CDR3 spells CASRTGNSYEQYF. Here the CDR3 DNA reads TGTGCCAGTAGGACAGGGAACTCCTACGAGCAGTACTTC.

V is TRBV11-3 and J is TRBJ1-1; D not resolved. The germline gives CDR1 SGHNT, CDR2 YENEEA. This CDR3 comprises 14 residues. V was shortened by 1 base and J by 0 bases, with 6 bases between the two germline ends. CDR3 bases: TGTGCCAGCAGCTTAGCCCAGTTGAACACTGAAGCTTTCTTT. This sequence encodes CASSLAQLNTEAFF.

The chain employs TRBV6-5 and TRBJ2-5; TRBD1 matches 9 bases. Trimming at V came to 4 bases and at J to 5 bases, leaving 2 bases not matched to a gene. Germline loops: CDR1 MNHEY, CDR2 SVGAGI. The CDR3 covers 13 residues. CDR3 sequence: CASSWDREETQYF. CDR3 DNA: TGTGCCAGCAGTTGGGACAGGGAGGAGACCCAGTACTTC.

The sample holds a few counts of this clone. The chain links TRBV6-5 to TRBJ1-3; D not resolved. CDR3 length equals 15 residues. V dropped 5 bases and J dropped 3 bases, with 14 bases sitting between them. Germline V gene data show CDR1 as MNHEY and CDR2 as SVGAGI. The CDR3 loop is CASSTHNKYGNTIYF. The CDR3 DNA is TGTGCCAGCAGTACACACAATAAATATGGAAACACCATATATTTT.

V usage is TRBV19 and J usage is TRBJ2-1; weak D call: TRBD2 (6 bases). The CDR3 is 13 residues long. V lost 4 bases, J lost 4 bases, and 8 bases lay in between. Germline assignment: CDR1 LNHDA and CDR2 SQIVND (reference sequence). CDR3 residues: CASSSGTYNEQFF. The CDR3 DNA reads TGTGCCAGTAGTAGCGGGACGTACAATGAGCAGTTCTTC.

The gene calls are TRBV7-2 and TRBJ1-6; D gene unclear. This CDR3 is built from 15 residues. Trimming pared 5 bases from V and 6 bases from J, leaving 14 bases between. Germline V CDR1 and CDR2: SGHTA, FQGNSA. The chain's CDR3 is CASSPSGFLNSPLHF. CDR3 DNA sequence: TGTGCCAGCAGCCCCTCCGGGTTCCTTAATTCACCCCTCCACTTT.

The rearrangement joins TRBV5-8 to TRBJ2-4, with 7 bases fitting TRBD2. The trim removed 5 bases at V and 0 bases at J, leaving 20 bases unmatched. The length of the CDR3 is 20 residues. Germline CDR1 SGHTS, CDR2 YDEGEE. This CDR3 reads CASSLGGSHYAGVAKNIQYF. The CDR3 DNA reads TGTGCCAGCAGTCTTGGTGGGTCGCATTATGCGGGGGTAGCCAAAAACATTCAGTACTTC.

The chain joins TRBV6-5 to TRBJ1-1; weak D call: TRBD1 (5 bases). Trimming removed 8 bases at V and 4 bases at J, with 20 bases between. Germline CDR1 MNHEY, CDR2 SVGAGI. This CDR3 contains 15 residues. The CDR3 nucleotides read TGTGCCAGCTTGCTGGGGACTGCGGGGGGCACTGAAGCTTTCTTT. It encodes CASLLGTAGGTEAFF.

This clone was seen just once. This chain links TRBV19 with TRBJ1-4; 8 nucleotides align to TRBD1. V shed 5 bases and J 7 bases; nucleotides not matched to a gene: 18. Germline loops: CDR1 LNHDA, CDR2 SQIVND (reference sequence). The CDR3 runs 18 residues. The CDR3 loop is CASSPRGRSVLGSEKLFF. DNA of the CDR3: TGTGCCAGTAGTCCCAGGGGGCGTTCGGTTTTGGGGTCTGAAAAACTGTTTTTT.

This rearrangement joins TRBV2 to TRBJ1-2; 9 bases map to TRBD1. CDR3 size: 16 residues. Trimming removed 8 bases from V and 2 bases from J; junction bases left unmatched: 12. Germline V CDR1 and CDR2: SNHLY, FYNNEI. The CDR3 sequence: CASGGTGKGWNYGYTF. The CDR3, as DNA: TGTGCCAGCGGGGGGACAGGGAAGGGATGGAACTATGGCTACACCTTC.

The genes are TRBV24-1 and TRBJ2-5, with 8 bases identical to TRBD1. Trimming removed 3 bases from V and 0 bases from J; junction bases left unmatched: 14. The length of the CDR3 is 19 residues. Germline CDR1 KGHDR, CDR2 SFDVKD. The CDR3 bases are TGTGCCACCAGTGATCCGCGCGACAGGGGCTCGTTCGACCAAGAGACCCAGTACTTC. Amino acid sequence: CATSDPRDRGSFDQETQYF.

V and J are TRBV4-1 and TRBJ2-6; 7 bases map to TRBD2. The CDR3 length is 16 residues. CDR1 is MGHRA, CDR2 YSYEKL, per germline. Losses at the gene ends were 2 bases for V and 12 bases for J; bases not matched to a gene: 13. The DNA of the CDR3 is TGCGCCAGCAGCCAAAGGGTTAGGGAGGGAATATCCGTCCTGACTTTC. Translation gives CASSQRVREGISVLTF.

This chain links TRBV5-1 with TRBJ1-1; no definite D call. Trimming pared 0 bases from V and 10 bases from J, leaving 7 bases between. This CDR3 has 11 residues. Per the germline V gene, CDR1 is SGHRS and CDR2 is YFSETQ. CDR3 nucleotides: TGCGCCAGCAGCTTGGCCTCGGGAGCTTTCTTT. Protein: CASSLASGAFF.

CDR3 in DNA: TGTGCCAGCACCCTGGGGGGGGCATCTAACACCATATATTTT. Its protein is CASTLGGASNTIYF. V and J are TRBV28 and TRBJ1-3; D may be TRBD1 (6 bases). This CDR3 is built from 14 residues. Germline CDR1 and CDR2: MDHEN and SYDVKM. V was cut by 7 bases and J by 7 bases, with 17 bases left in between.